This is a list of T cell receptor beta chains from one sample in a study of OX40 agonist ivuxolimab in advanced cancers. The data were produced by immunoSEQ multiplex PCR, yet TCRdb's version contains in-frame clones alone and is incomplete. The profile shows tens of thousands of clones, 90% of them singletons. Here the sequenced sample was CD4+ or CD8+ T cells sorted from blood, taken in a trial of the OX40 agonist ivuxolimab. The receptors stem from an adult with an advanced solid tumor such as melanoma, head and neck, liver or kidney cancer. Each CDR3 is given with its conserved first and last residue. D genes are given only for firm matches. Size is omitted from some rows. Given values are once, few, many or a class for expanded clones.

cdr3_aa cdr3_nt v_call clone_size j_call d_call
CASSQDSNEQYF TGCGCCAGCAGCCAAGACTCCAACGAGCAGTACTTC TRBV4-1 - TRBJ2-7 -
CASSTPSTDTQYF TGTGCCAGCAGCACCCCTAGCACAGATACGCAGTATTTT TRBV21-1 - TRBJ2-3 -
CSASGKGELFF TGCAGTGCTAGCGGGAAGGGGGAGCTGTTTTTT TRBV20-1 - TRBJ2-2 -
CASSTGEWGPETQYF TGTGCCAGTAGTACGGGCGAGTGGGGGCCGGAGACCCAGTACTTC TRBV19 - TRBJ2-5 -
CASSSNRVLQETQYF TGTGCCAGCAGCTCTAACAGAGTCCTCCAAGAGACCCAGTACTTC TRBV11-3 - TRBJ2-5 -
CATLSGNTIYF TGTGCCACCCTCTCTGGAAACACCATATATTTT TRBV6-1 - TRBJ1-3 -
CASRDSNQPQHF TGTGCCAGCCGGGACAGCAATCAGCCCCAGCATTTT TRBV6-1 - TRBJ1-5 -
CASSEEVGSSYEQYF TGTGCCAGCAGTGAAGAAGTAGGGAGCTCCTACGAGCAGTACTTC TRBV6-1 - TRBJ2-7 -
CASRDRGQTQYF TGTGCCAGTCGGGACAGGGGTCAGACCCAGTACTTC TRBV19 once TRBJ2-5 TRBD1
CASSLGRVSDNEQFF TGCGCCAGCAGCTTGGGGCGGGTGTCCGACAATGAGCAGTTCTTC TRBV5-1 few TRBJ2-1 -
CASSFRVTDTQYF TGCGCCAGCAGCTTTCGAGTCACAGATACGCAGTATTTT TRBV5-1 - TRBJ2-3 -
CASSLEGTSGSSYNEQFF TGCGCCAGCAGCTTGGAAGGTACTAGCGGGAGCTCCTACAATGAGCAGTTCTTC TRBV5-1 - TRBJ2-1 TRBD2
CATRDRGSGTQYF TGTGCCACCCGGGACAGGGGTTCTGGTACGCAGTATTTT TRBV19 - TRBJ2-3 TRBD1
CASSSAGSGELFF TGTGCCAGCAGCTCCGCGGGGTCCGGGGAGCTGTTTTTT TRBV28 - TRBJ2-2 -
CASSSTGSTQETQYF TGTGCCAGCAGCTCCACGGGCAGCACGCAAGAGACCCAGTACTTC TRBV7-3 once TRBJ2-5 -
CASRSGISSEQYF TGTGCCAGCAGATCAGGGATTTCGAGCGAGCAGTACTTC TRBV6-5 - TRBJ2-7 -
CASKNTGYRGYTF TGTGCCAGCAAAAACACAGGGTACCGTGGCTACACCTTC TRBV6-5 - TRBJ1-2 -
CASSEAWTSSYEQYF TGTGCCAGCAGTGAAGCATGGACGAGCTCCTACGAGCAGTACTTC TRBV6-1 - TRBJ2-7 -
CASSFDLRRAFF TGTGCCAGCAGCTTCGACTTGAGGAGGGCTTTCTTT TRBV5-4 - TRBJ1-1 -
CASSQSGGGMNTEAFF TGCGCCAGCAGCCAGTCCGGGGGGGGGATGAACACTGAAGCTTTCTTT TRBV4-1 - TRBJ1-1 -
CASSQTLNTEAFF TGTGCCAGCAGTCAAACTTTGAACACTGAAGCTTTCTTT TRBV27 - TRBJ1-1 -
CASPGTSGSYEQYF TGTGCCAGTCCAGGCACTAGCGGGAGTTACGAGCAGTACTTC TRBV2 - TRBJ2-7 TRBD2
CASSPRAAASHEQYF TGTGCCAGCAGCCCGCGGGCTGCTGCAAGCCACGAGCAGTACTTC TRBV27 - TRBJ2-7 -
CASSENDRATDTQYF TGTGCCAGCAGTGAAAACGACAGGGCCACAGATACGCAGTATTTT TRBV6-4 - TRBJ2-3 TRBD1
CASRGLSSYNEQFF TGTGCCAGCAGGGGACTTTCCTCCTACAATGAGCAGTTCTTC TRBV7-9 - TRBJ2-1 -
CASSPPSSYEQYF TGTGCCAGCTCACCTCCGAGCTCCTACGAGCAGTACTTC TRBV18 - TRBJ2-7 -
CASSVAGGNQPQHF TGTGCCAGCAGCGTAGCGGGAGGCAATCAGCCCCAGCATTTT TRBV9 - TRBJ1-5 -
CASSLNHQETQYF TGTGCCAGCAGTTTAAATCATCAAGAGACCCAGTACTTC TRBV27 - TRBJ2-5 -
CASSPFGAGGSAGELFF TGTGCCAGCTCACCGTTTGGAGCGGGAGGAAGTGCCGGGGAGCTGTTTTTT TRBV18 - TRBJ2-2 TRBD2
CASSLGLANNEQYF TGTGCCAGCAGCTTAGGACTAGCGAACAACGAGCAGTACTTC TRBV11-2 - TRBJ2-7 TRBD2
CASSMTISYEQYF TGTGCCAGTAGTATGACCATCTCCTACGAGCAGTACTTC TRBV19 - TRBJ2-7 -
CASSSRPPPGNEQFF TGTGCCAGCAGCTCGAGGCCCCCTCCCGGCAATGAGCAGTTCTTC TRBV11-2 - TRBJ2-1 -
CASSLGGLAGYNEQFF TGTGCCAGCAGCTTGGGAGGCCTAGCGGGGTACAATGAGCAGTTCTTC TRBV5-4 - TRBJ2-1 TRBD2
CASSGTWGSGRGDTQYF TGTGCCAGCAGTGGGACCTGGGGTAGCGGGAGAGGGGATACGCAGTATTTT TRBV28 - TRBJ2-3 TRBD2
CASSPPSGTGQETQYF TGCGCCAGCAGCCCCCCCTCCGGGACAGGGCAAGAGACCCAGTACTTC TRBV4-1 - TRBJ2-5 TRBD1
CASSVAGANQPQHF TGTGCCAGCAGCGTAGCCGGGGCCAATCAGCCCCAGCATTTT TRBV9 - TRBJ1-5 -
CASSPTDQETQYF TGTGCCAGCAGCCCGACAGACCAAGAGACCCAGTACTTC TRBV5-6 - TRBJ2-5 -
CSGGQGLVNTEAFF TGCAGCGGGGGACAGGGGCTGGTGAACACTGAAGCTTTCTTT TRBV29-1 - TRBJ1-1 TRBD1
CANGTSLNTEAFF TGTGCCAATGGGACTTCCCTGAACACTGAAGCTTTCTTT TRBV2 - TRBJ1-1 -
CASSLGTSGSYEQYF TGTGCCAGCAGCTTGGGGACTAGCGGGAGTTACGAGCAGTACTTC TRBV11-3 once TRBJ2-7 TRBD2
CASSHSSAGGLRPDTQYF TGTGCCAGCAGCCACAGCAGCGCGGGAGGGCTCCGTCCAGATACGCAGTATTTT TRBV4-2 - TRBJ2-3 TRBD2
CASSWGSGWADTQYF TGTGCCAGCAGTTGGGGCTCAGGGTGGGCAGATACGCAGTATTTT TRBV27 - TRBJ2-3 -
CASSAGDYEQYF TGTGCCAGCAGCGCCGGCGACTACGAGCAGTACTTC TRBV11-3 - TRBJ2-7 -
CASSDGRLYGYTF TGTGCCAGCAGTGATGGCAGACTCTATGGCTACACCTTC TRBV6-1 - TRBJ1-2 -
CAWGGNWEEAFF TGTGCCTGGGGGGGGAATTGGGAAGAAGCTTTCTTT TRBV30 - TRBJ1-1 -
CASSLYRSSYEQYF TGTGCCAGCAGCCTGTACAGGAGCTCCTACGAGCAGTACTTC TRBV11-3 - TRBJ2-7 -
CSVEGGTRNEQFF TGCAGCGTTGAAGGCGGGACTCGAAATGAGCAGTTCTTC TRBV29-1 - TRBJ2-1 -
CASSRWAYEQYF TGTGCCAGCAGTAGATGGGCCTACGAGCAGTACTTC TRBV6-1 - TRBJ2-7 -
CASSYSLRDTEAFF TGTGCCAGCAGTTACTCTCTCCGGGACACTGAAGCTTTCTTT TRBV6-6 - TRBJ1-1 -
CACYGGYEQYF TGTGCCTGTTACGGGGGATACGAGCAGTACTTC TRBV30 once TRBJ2-7 -
CASSLSGTSGPSYEQYF TGTGCCAGCAGCTTATCCGGGACTAGCGGGCCCTCCTACGAGCAGTACTTC TRBV13 - TRBJ2-7 TRBD2